The sequence of this T cell receptor beta chain was determined in a study of cytomegalovirus exposure and HLA in healthy donors. As for the study in general: Earlier, 150 million to 200 million T cells were analyzed, and fewer than 120 million unique TCR beta sequences were found among them. Study conclusions and caveats: In a later analysis, the majority of CMV-associated beta chains seemingly showed HLA restriction. When analyzed later, the rates of TCR association showed variation by HLA locus, with DRB1 the most and HLA-C the fewest. Per published reports, the classifier diagnosed cytomegalovirus status with high specificity and sensitivity.

On this clone itself: What it binds is not known.

Germline V gene data show CDR1 as SGHKS and CDR2 as YYEKEE (reference sequence). Trimming cost V 5 bases and J 5 bases, with 17 bases left between them. CDR3 length: 15 residues. The PCR had 60 Vbeta and 13 Jbeta primers. Libraries were prepared by immunoSEQ multiplex PCR; TCRdb keeps only in-frame clonotypes and omits some of them. This repertoire comprises more than 110,000 clones; its ten largest clones make up approximately 2.6%. The V call is TRBV5-5, the J call TRBJ2-1; D call uncertain. The TCR sequence derives from a man aged 35-49 years in good health and CMV-seronegative. Specimen: PBMCs. In DNA, the CDR3 is TGTGCCAGCAGTCAACTACCTCGCCGGGACAATGAGCAGTTCTTC. Protein sequence: CASSQLPRRDNEQFF.